This T cell receptor beta chain is from a study of T-cell reconstitution after alpha-beta-depleted transplantation in children. Notes on the study in general: Reportedly, only several hundred clones from non-depleted graft cells drove alpha-beta T-cell counts at about two months. TCRbeta diversity was high at day 60 in some patients (a result of surviving recipient T cells and thymic progenitors). T-cell numbers and diversity, one year after transplant, stemmed largely from T cells that were newly produced.

The TCRbeta library was prepared with unique molecular identifiers. TCRdb reanalysed the PCR reads using MiXCR and keeps one entry per CDR3 protein. Here the sample spans about 980,000 distinct CDR3 sequences, around 30% being singletons. V lost 4 bases to trimming and J lost 3 bases; unmatched junction nucleotides: 19. Germline V gives CDR1 PRHDT, CDR2 FYEKMQ (reference sequence). The CDR3 spans 19 residues. This clonotype was seen more than once but under ten times. Its matching antigen is unknown. The sequenced sample was PBMCs, mostly from graft donor cells, obtained 360 days after TCRalphabeta/CD19-depleted stem cell transplant. The rearrangement joins TRBV13 to TRBJ2-7; 9 bases align to TRBD1. The sequence was collected from a boy under two years old who had a stem cell transplant for SCID, so the T cells may come from the graft donor. CDR3 amino acids: CASSSPGTGLPLKVYEQYF. CDR3 nucleotides: TGTGCCAGCAGCTCGCCCGGGACAGGGTTACCCCTGAAAGTCTACGAGCAGTACTTC.